This T cell receptor beta chain came from a study of OX40 agonist ivuxolimab in advanced cancers. As for the study in general: The study gave patients intravenous ivuxolimab at 0.01 to 10 mg/kg every 2 weeks. The eligibility criteria allowed prior anti-PD-1, anti-PD-L1 or anti-CTLA-4 therapy, and around 38% had some.

This clone was counted a single time. Its antigen is as yet unknown. Study-level results: The authors did not determine the antigen specificity of the expanded peripheral T cells. Dose levels from 0.1 to 3.0 mg/kg saw CD4+ and CD8+ blood T cells expand clonally by week 6.

J lost 7 bases, V lost 4 bases, and 5 bases had no gene match. CDR1 is SGHTA and CDR2 is FQGTGA in the germline V gene. This CDR3 comprises 15 residues. The repertoire was sequenced with immunoSEQ multiplex PCR; TCRdb's copy has only in-frame clones and lacks some. The table records 75,000 to 100,000 clones, more than 70% of them present only once. Here the sequenced sample was CD4+ or CD8+ T cells sorted from blood, taken in a trial of the OX40 agonist ivuxolimab. The clonotype originates from an adult with an advanced solid tumor such as melanoma, head and neck, liver or kidney cancer. The J gene is TRBJ2-3, the V gene TRBV7-3; 13 positions match TRBD2. CDR3 DNA sequence: TGTGCCAGCAGCTCCGGACTAGCGGGAGTAAATACGCAGTATTTT. Amino acid sequence: CASSSGLAGVNTQYF.